Listed below are T cell receptor beta chains from one sample, sequenced in a study of PD-1 blockade in classical Hodgkin lymphoma. Sequenced by immunoSEQ multiplex PCR; TCRdb stores in-frame clones only, minus some. The sample shows some 15,000 clones, more than 70% of them seen only once. Material: peripheral blood mononuclear cells (PBMCs), obtained before the second cycle of nivolumab. Receptor source: a human donor with classical Hodgkin lymphoma. Each CDR3 is given with its conserved first and last residue. D genes are given only for firm matches. Size values are once, few and many counts, or a class for expanded clones, and some rows have none.

clone_size	v_call	d_call	j_call	cdr3_aa	cdr3_nt
NA	TRBV19	NA	TRBJ2-6	CASSIRVSWANVLTF	TGTGCCAGTAGTATAAGGGTTTCGTGGGCCAACGTCCTGACTTTC
NA	TRBV6-5	NA	TRBJ1-1	CASSYEGWTEAFF	TGTGCCAGCAGTTACGAAGGGTGGACTGAAGCTTTCTTT
NA	TRBV7-6	TRBD1	TRBJ1-1	CASSLAGTENTEAFF	TGTGCCAGCAGCTTAGCCGGGACAGAGAACACTGAAGCTTTCTTT
NA	TRBV7-2	NA	TRBJ2-5	CASRSSPGQETQYF	TGTGCCAGCAGATCTAGTCCGGGCCAAGAGACCCAGTACTTC
NA	TRBV5-1	NA	TRBJ1-4	CASSPRRGDRPTNEKLFF	TGCGCCAGCAGCCCCCGCAGAGGTGACAGACCAACTAATGAAAAACTGTTTTTT
once	TRBV29-1	NA	TRBJ2-1	CSVSPTYDSYNEQFF	TGCAGCGTTTCCCCGACATACGACTCCTACAATGAGCAGTTCTTC
NA	TRBV6-5	NA	TRBJ2-7	CASSYSRGRYEQYF	TGTGCCAGCAGTTACTCGAGGGGCCGGTACGAGCAGTACTTC
once	TRBV5-1	TRBD1	TRBJ1-1	CASSWGQKDTEAFF	TGCGCCAGCAGCTGGGGACAGAAGGACACTGAAGCTTTCTTT
NA	TRBV27	TRBD1	TRBJ1-2	CASSLGATGNFLYGYTF	TGTGCCAGCAGTTTAGGGGCGACAGGGAATTTCCTCTATGGCTACACCTTC
NA	TRBV6-5	NA	TRBJ1-1	CASSPRVNTEAFF	TGTGCCAGCAGCCCTCGGGTGAACACTGAAGCTTTCTTT
NA	TRBV19	TRBD1	TRBJ1-1	CASSIISPGTGKAFF	TGTGCCAGTAGTATAATCAGCCCTGGGACAGGGAAAGCTTTCTTT
medium-sized	TRBV15	TRBD1	TRBJ2-5	CATSSGQGLQETQYF	TGTGCCACCAGCAGCGGACAGGGCCTCCAAGAGACCCAGTACTTC
NA	TRBV15	NA	TRBJ2-5	CATSRDTRGPQETQYF	TGTGCCACCAGCAGAGATACGAGGGGACCTCAAGAGACCCAGTACTTC
NA	TRBV12-5	NA	TRBJ1-1	CASGQRPLGGLATEAFF	TGTGCTAGTGGTCAACGTCCCCTGGGAGGGCTAGCCACTGAAGCTTTCTTT
NA	TRBV5-1	NA	TRBJ1-2	CASSLATQGYGYTF	TGCGCCAGCAGCTTGGCAACGCAAGGGTATGGCTACACCTTC
few	TRBV10-1	TRBD1	TRBJ1-6	CASSTGQGDDSPLHF	TGCGCCAGCAGTACCGGACAGGGGGACGATTCACCCCTCCACTTT
once	TRBV7-9	NA	TRBJ1-1	CASSSTTGNTEAFF	TGTGCCAGCAGCTCAACGACAGGGAACACTGAAGCTTTCTTT
NA	TRBV5-1	NA	TRBJ1-1	CASSFQGGGTEAFF	TGCGCCAGCAGCTTCCAGGGTGGGGGAACTGAAGCTTTCTTT
NA	TRBV2	NA	TRBJ1-2	CASSEGTDYGYTF	TGTGCCAGCAGTGAGGGGACGGACTATGGCTACACCTTC
NA	TRBV5-6	TRBD1	TRBJ2-3	CASSSWTGMIIEYTDTQYF	TGTGCCAGCAGCTCCTGGACAGGGATGATTATCGAGTACACAGATACGCAGTATTTT
NA	TRBV19	NA	TRBJ2-3	CASSIVEEATDTQYF	TGTGCCAGTAGTATAGTCGAGGAAGCGACAGATACGCAGTATTTT
NA	TRBV4-3	NA	TRBJ2-3	CASSQVGGTDTQYF	TGCGCCAGCAGCCAAGTCGGCGGGACAGATACGCAGTATTTT
NA	TRBV2	NA	TRBJ1-2	CAELGRDYGYTF	TGTGCAGAATTAGGGAGGGACTATGGCTACACCTTC
NA	TRBV28	NA	TRBJ1-2	CASSGGGKRYGYTF	TGTGCCAGCAGCGGAGGGGGTAAGAGGTATGGCTACACCTTC
once	TRBV19	TRBD1	TRBJ1-1	CASSTPDRGFSTEAFF	TGTGCCAGTAGTACACCCGACAGGGGCTTCAGCACTGAAGCTTTCTTT
NA	TRBV5-1	TRBD1	TRBJ2-5	CASSPTGGETQYF	TGCGCCAGCAGCCCGACAGGGGGAGAGACCCAGTACTTC
NA	TRBV28	NA	TRBJ2-3	CASRPGGGTDTQYF	TGTGCCAGCAGGCCAGGGGGGGGCACAGATACGCAGTATTTT
NA	TRBV18	NA	TRBJ1-1	CASSPIAGSENTEAFF	TGTGCCAGCTCACCAATCGCAGGGTCAGAGAACACTGAAGCTTTCTTT
NA	TRBV4-1	NA	TRBJ1-3	CASSQGAARAPSGNTIYF	TGCGCCAGCAGCCAAGGCGCGGCGCGAGCCCCCTCTGGAAACACCATATATTTT
NA	TRBV19	TRBD2	TRBJ2-4	CASTPGGGWAKNIQYF	TGTGCCAGTACCCCCGGGGGGGGTTGGGCCAAAAACATTCAGTACTTC
NA	TRBV30	NA	TRBJ1-1	CAWYTVNTEAFF	TGTGCCTGGTATACAGTGAACACTGAAGCTTTCTTT
NA	TRBV20-1	NA	TRBJ2-5	CSVDSGETQYF	TGCAGTGTGGACTCTGGAGAGACCCAGTACTTC
NA	TRBV7-8	TRBD2	TRBJ2-7	CASSFQGGVYEQYF	TGTGCCAGCAGTTTTCAGGGAGGGGTCTACGAGCAGTACTTC
NA	TRBV6-5	NA	TRBJ1-1	CASSYSFQNRVTEAFF	TGTGCCAGCAGTTACTCTTTCCAAAACAGGGTGACTGAAGCTTTCTTT
NA	TRBV18	NA	TRBJ2-5	CASSPQGTGLEETQYF	TGTGCCAGCTCACCTCAGGGTACAGGGCTGGAAGAGACCCAGTACTTC
NA	TRBV18	NA	TRBJ1-4	CASSPPSQANEKLFF	TGTGCCAGCTCCCCCCCGAGCCAGGCTAATGAAAAACTGTTTTTT
NA	TRBV18	NA	TRBJ2-7	CASSPGAVGNEQYF	TGTGCCAGCTCACCGGGGGCTGTGGGGAACGAGCAGTACTTC
NA	TRBV7-2	TRBD1	TRBJ1-1	CASSTRQGARYTEAFF	TGTGCCAGCAGCACCCGACAGGGGGCCAGGTACACTGAAGCTTTCTTT
NA	TRBV10-1	TRBD2	TRBJ2-1	CASSEASGGYEQFF	TGCGCCAGCAGTGAGGCTAGCGGGGGGTATGAGCAGTTCTTC
NA	TRBV19	NA	TRBJ2-6	CASSIDRTYYSGANVLTF	TGTGCCAGTAGTATAGATCGTACTTATTACAGTGGGGCCAACGTCCTGACTTTC
NA	TRBV18	NA	TRBJ2-3	CASSPNRVAGTDTQYF	TGTGCCAGCTCACCAAACAGGGTGGCTGGCACAGATACGCAGTATTTT
NA	TRBV5-1	NA	TRBJ2-7	CASSPTGTTYEQYF	TGCGCCAGCAGCCCGACAGGAACAACCTACGAGCAGTACTTC
NA	TRBV4-1	TRBD1	TRBJ1-3	CASSQGDRAGNTIYF	TGCGCCAGCAGCCAAGGGGACAGGGCTGGAAACACCATATATTTT
NA	TRBV7-9	TRBD1	TRBJ2-7	CASTDRGVGEQYF	TGTGCCAGTACGGACAGGGGGGTCGGCGAGCAGTACTTC
NA	TRBV28	NA	TRBJ1-1	CASSSPKGLNTEAFF	TGTGCCAGCAGCTCTCCCAAAGGGCTGAACACTGAAGCTTTCTTT
NA	TRBV28	NA	TRBJ1-6	CASSSGQGDSPLHF	TGTGCCAGCAGTTCAGGCCAGGGTGATTCACCCCTCCACTTT
NA	TRBV28	NA	TRBJ2-5	CASSLFQGIGETQYF	TGTGCCAGCAGTTTATTTCAGGGAATTGGAGAGACCCAGTACTTC
NA	TRBV10-1	TRBD1	TRBJ1-1	CATRKSTGGEAFF	TGCGCCACCCGTAAATCTACAGGGGGGGAAGCTTTCTTT
NA	TRBV7-6	TRBD1	TRBJ2-1	CASSFTGAEQFF	TGTGCCAGCAGCTTCACAGGGGCTGAGCAGTTCTTC
NA	TRBV5-1	NA	TRBJ2-1	CASSFYEGGNEQFF	TGCGCCAGCAGCTTTTATGAGGGAGGCAATGAGCAGTTCTTC
NA	TRBV4-2	TRBD2	TRBJ2-1	CASSQDGGSGGHSYNEQFF	TGTGCCAGCAGCCAAGATGGAGGTAGCGGGGGACACTCCTACAATGAGCAGTTCTTC
once	TRBV6-6	NA	TRBJ1-2	CASSYSDYGYTF	TGTGCCAGCAGTTACTCGGACTATGGCTACACCTTC
NA	TRBV7-9	NA	TRBJ2-7	CASSLLTGSYEQYF	TGTGCCAGCAGCCTACTGACAGGCTCCTACGAGCAGTACTTC
NA	TRBV5-1	NA	TRBJ1-4	CASSLEGLFNEKLFF	TGCGCCAGCAGCTTGGAGGGACTGTTCAATGAAAAACTGTTTTTT